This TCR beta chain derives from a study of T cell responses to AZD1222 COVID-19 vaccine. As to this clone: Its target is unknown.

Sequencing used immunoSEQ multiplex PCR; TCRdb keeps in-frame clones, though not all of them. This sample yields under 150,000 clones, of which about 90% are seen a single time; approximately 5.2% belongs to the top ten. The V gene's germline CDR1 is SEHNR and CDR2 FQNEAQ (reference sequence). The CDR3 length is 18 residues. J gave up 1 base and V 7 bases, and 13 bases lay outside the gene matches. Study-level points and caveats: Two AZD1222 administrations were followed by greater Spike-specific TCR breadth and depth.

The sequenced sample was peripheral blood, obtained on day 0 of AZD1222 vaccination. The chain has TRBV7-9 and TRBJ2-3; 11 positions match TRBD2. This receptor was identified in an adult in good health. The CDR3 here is CASTKGTSGSVGTDTQYF. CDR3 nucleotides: TGTGCCAGCACCAAAGGGACTAGCGGATCGGTGGGCACAGATACGCAGTATTTT.